These T cell receptor beta chains were read from a single sample in a study of siplizumab effects on memory and regulatory T cells. Profiling relied on immunoSEQ multiplex PCR, and the TCRdb table lists in-frame clones only, not all of them. The sample has tens of thousands of clones; 70% to 85% are singletons. Sequences were obtained from memory CD4+ T cells sorted from blood. These receptors all come from a human donor in good health. Each CDR3 is given with its conserved first and last residue. The D gene is left open where the match is weak. The size entry is marked missing in some rows and otherwise reads once, few, many or a size class.

d_gene	v_gene	j_gene	abundance	CDR3aa	CDR3nt
-	TRBV6-1	TRBJ2-4	-	CASIGDPKNIQYF	TGTGCCAGCATCGGAGATCCCAAAAACATTCAGTACTTC
TRBD1	TRBV7-3	TRBJ2-7	-	CASSLSAGGYEQYF	TGTGCCAGCAGCTTAAGTGCAGGGGGCTACGAGCAGTACTTC
-	TRBV6-1	TRBJ1-1	-	CASSGWVKTEAFF	TGTGCCAGCAGTGGGTGGGTTAAAACTGAAGCTTTCTTT
TRBD1	TRBV6-5	TRBJ1-2	-	CASSLTGVYGYTF	TGTGCCAGCAGCCTGACAGGGGTCTATGGCTACACCTTC
TRBD1	TRBV5-4	TRBJ1-2	-	CASSLDRGRFANYGYTF	TGTGCCAGCAGCTTAGACAGGGGGCGTTTTGCGAACTATGGCTACACCTTC
-	TRBV6-5	TRBJ2-1	few	CASTSSVSYNEQFF	TGTGCCAGCACTTCTAGCGTCTCCTACAATGAGCAGTTCTTC
-	TRBV5-4	TRBJ2-2	-	CASSLKGGMVGELFF	TGTGCCAGCAGCCTCAAAGGGGGAATGGTCGGGGAGCTGTTTTTT
-	TRBV28	TRBJ2-2	-	CASSLFRATGELFF	TGTGCCAGCAGTTTATTCAGGGCCACCGGGGAACTGTTTTTT
TRBD1	TRBV5-6	TRBJ2-7	-	CASSLVRGSYEQYF	TGTGCCAGCAGCTTGGTCAGGGGGTCCTACGAGCAGTACTTC
-	TRBV5-6	TRBJ2-1	-	CASSWGRGTYNEQFF	TGTGCCAGCAGCTGGGGACGGGGGACCTACAATGAGCAGTTCTTC
-	TRBV19	TRBJ1-2	-	CASSSRQFMPYGYTF	TGTGCCAGTAGCTCCCGACAGTTCATGCCTTATGGCTACACCTTC
TRBD1	TRBV7-8	TRBJ1-3	-	CASSFPQGALGSTIYF	TGTGCCAGCAGCTTTCCCCAGGGGGCGCTAGGAAGCACCATATATTTT
-	TRBV27	TRBJ1-1	-	CASSRIEDKVGTEAFF	TGTGCCAGCAGTCGGATCGAGGATAAAGTGGGCACTGAAGCTTTCTTT
TRBD1	TRBV6-1	TRBJ1-5	-	CASSPTGGYYQPQHF	TGTGCCAGCAGTCCGACAGGGGGCTATTATCAGCCCCAGCATTTT
TRBD1	TRBV28	TRBJ1-5	-	CASSPETGWGNQPQHF	TGTGCCAGCAGTCCCGAGACAGGGTGGGGCAATCAGCCCCAGCATTTT
TRBD1	TRBV7-6	TRBJ1-3	-	CASSSGTASLSGNTIYF	TGTGCCAGCAGCTCCGGGACAGCCTCTCTATCGGGAAACACCATATATTTT
-	TRBV28	TRBJ2-6	-	CASSFSGANVLTF	TGTGCCAGCAGTTTTTCTGGGGCCAACGTCCTGACTTTC
-	TRBV19	TRBJ1-2	once	CASSKKNVYGYTF	TGTGCCAGTAGTAAAAAGAACGTCTATGGCTACACCTTC
TRBD2	TRBV7-3	TRBJ2-1	-	CASSSQSGAFYNEQFF	TGTGCCAGCAGCTCCCAAAGCGGGGCTTTTTACAATGAGCAGTTCTTC
TRBD2	TRBV7-3	TRBJ2-1	-	CASSLTSSGGNEQFF	TGTGCCAGCAGCTTAACGTCCAGCGGGGGGAATGAGCAGTTCTTC
-	TRBV29-1	TRBJ2-2	-	CSVGRGLGNTGELFF	TGCAGCGTTGGTAGGGGGTTGGGTAACACCGGGGAGCTGTTTTTT
-	TRBV7-2	TRBJ1-1	few	CASSFSGDTEAFF	TGTGCCAGCAGCTTTTCAGGGGACACTGAAGCTTTCTTT
TRBD1	TRBV28	TRBJ1-2	-	CASSLFGTDSNYGYTF	TGTGCCAGCAGTTTATTCGGGACAGACTCTAACTATGGCTACACCTTC
-	TRBV9	TRBJ2-2	-	CASSVDLSLTGELFF	TGTGCCAGCAGCGTAGATCTGTCCCTCACCGGGGAGCTGTTTTTT
TRBD2	TRBV4-3	TRBJ2-5	-	CASSHGLREETQYF	TGCGCCAGCAGCCACGGACTGCGGGAGGAGACCCAGTACTTC
-	TRBV30	TRBJ1-1	once	CAWSTGVNTEAFF	TGTGCCTGGAGTACGGGCGTGAACACTGAAGCTTTCTTT
-	TRBV29-1	TRBJ2-3	few	CSVYVSDTQYF	TGCAGCGTTTATGTCTCAGATACGCAGTATTTT
-	TRBV28	TRBJ1-2	-	CASSGGGGYPADYGYTF	TGTGCCAGCAGTGGGGGAGGGGGTTACCCTGCGGACTATGGCTACACCTTC
TRBD1	TRBV23-1	TRBJ2-7	once	CANRDRPNSYEQYF	TGCGCCAACCGGGACAGACCCAACTCCTACGAGCAGTACTTC
-	TRBV27	TRBJ1-1	-	CASSFGNLDTEAFF	TGTGCCAGCAGTTTCGGCAATTTGGACACTGAAGCTTTCTTT
-	TRBV7-3	TRBJ2-6	-	CASTATPGANVLTF	TGTGCCAGCACCGCCACCCCTGGGGCCAACGTCCTGACTTTC
-	TRBV5-5	TRBJ1-4	-	CASSLSPFNEKLFF	TGTGCCAGCAGCCTGTCCCCCTTTAATGAAAAACTGTTTTTT
TRBD2	TRBV7-9	TRBJ2-3	once	CASSLALGLAGGTDTQYF	TGTGCCAGCAGCTTAGCCCTAGGACTAGCGGGGGGCACAGATACGCAGTATTTT
-	TRBV5-5	TRBJ2-3	-	CASSPMSAGNTQYF	TGTGCCAGCAGCCCCATGAGCGCTGGAAATACGCAGTATTTT
-	TRBV11-2	TRBJ2-7	-	CASSLGDTGSYEQYF	TGTGCCAGCAGCTTAGGGGACACCGGCTCCTACGAGCAGTACTTC
TRBD2	TRBV30	TRBJ2-3	once	CAWSVASGGTDTQYF	TGTGCCTGGAGTGTGGCTAGCGGGGGCACAGATACGCAGTATTTT
-	TRBV5-4	TRBJ2-1	-	CASSLTGIFLSYNEQFF	TGTGCCAGCAGTCTGACAGGAATTTTTCTCTCCTACAATGAGCAGTTCTTC
TRBD2	TRBV7-9	TRBJ2-7	-	CASSRTSVTEQYF	TGTGCCAGCAGCAGAACTAGCGTTACCGAGCAGTACTTC
TRBD1	TRBV9	TRBJ1-4	-	CASSVQGAENEKLFF	TGTGCCAGCAGCGTACAGGGGGCAGAAAATGAAAAACTGTTTTTT
TRBD1	TRBV27	TRBJ1-1	-	CASRRTGRTEAFF	TGTGCCAGCCGCCGGACAGGGCGAACTGAAGCTTTCTTT
-	TRBV19	TRBJ2-7	-	CASSMKSAGLGEQYF	TGTGCCAGTAGTATGAAGAGTGCGGGGTTGGGCGAGCAGTACTTC
TRBD1	TRBV6-1	TRBJ2-1	-	CASSDRGTGRHEQFF	TGTGCCAGCAGTGATCGCGGGACAGGGAGACATGAGCAGTTCTTC